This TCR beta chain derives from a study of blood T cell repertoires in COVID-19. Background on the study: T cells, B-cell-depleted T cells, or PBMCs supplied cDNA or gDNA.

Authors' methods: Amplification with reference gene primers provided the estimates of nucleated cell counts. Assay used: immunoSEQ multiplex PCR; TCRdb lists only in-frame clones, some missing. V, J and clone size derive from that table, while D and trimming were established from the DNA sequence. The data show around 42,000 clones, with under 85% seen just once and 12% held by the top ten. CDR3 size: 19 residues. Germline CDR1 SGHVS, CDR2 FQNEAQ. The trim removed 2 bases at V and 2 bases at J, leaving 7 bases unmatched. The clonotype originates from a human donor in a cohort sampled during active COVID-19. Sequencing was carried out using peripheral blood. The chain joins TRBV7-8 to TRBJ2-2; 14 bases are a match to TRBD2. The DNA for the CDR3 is TGTGCCAGCAGCTTATTAACGACTAGCGGGGGGGCTAACACCGGGGAGCTGTTTTTT. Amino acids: CASSLLTTSGGANTGELFF.